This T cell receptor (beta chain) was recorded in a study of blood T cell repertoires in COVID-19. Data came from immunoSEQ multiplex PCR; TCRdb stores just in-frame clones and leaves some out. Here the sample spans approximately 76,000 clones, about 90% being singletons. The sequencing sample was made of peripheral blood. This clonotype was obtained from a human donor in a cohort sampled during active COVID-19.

Here the CDR3 reads CASSLQGAGANVLTF. CDR3 sequence (DNA): TGTGCCAGCAGCTTACAGGGGGCTGGGGCCAACGTCCTGACTTTC. The chain couples TRBV7-3 to TRBJ2-6, with 7 bases that match TRBD1. CDR1 is SGHTA and CDR2 is FQGTGA in the germline V gene. After removal of 2 bases from V and 2 bases from J, the junction contained 0 bases not matched to a gene. This CDR3 comprises 15 residues.